This T cell receptor beta chain emerged from a study of shared clonotypes between healthy human individuals. Study-level information: A donor's plate count was three for CD4 naive and three for CD4 memory; CD8 naive had two and CD8 memory one. Study results and caveats: Sharing across a handful of donors was seen in 4% to 6.5% of naive CD4 clonotypes.

Per the germline V gene, CDR1 is SQVTM and CDR2 is ANQGSEA. The V end was cut by 2 bases, the J end by 1 base, with 18 bases between. CDR3 length: 16 residues. A remark on this clone: Its antigen is still unknown.

The naive CD8 population came from CD45RO-negative cells selected for CCR7, without terminally differentiated effector memory CD45RA+ cells. Genomic DNA belonging to each subset was distributed in equal measure over several immunoSEQ plates. Data came from immunoSEQ multiplex PCR; TCRdb stores just in-frame clones and leaves some out. The sample lists about 820,000 clones; 80% to 95% were seen once. The specimen sequenced was naive CD8+ T cells sorted from blood. The clonotype was recovered from a young man in good health. The rearrangement joins TRBV29-1 to TRBJ2-7, with a weak D call TRBD1 (5 bases). The CDR3 DNA is TGCAGCGTTGAACTTCCCGGTACAGGTTGGTCCTACGAGCAGTACTTC. It codes for CSVELPGTGWSYEQYF.